This TCR beta chain appears in the sequencing data of a study of metastatic and nonmetastatic thyroid tumors. Turning to the study itself: Comparative analysis of repertoires was undertaken across blood and tumor or nodule tissue obtained from malignant and benign thyroid patients. Findings of the study overall: Patients with malignant thyroid tumors reportedly had significantly higher TCR beta diversity than those with benign nodules, in blood and tumor.

Per the study methods: Differences in CDR3 between clinicopathological groups were drawn on to build a classifier intended to discriminate distant-metastatic papillary thyroid cancer patients. TCRdb re-called the PCR reads with MiXCR. It is TCRdb's table, rather than the study itself, that gives the V and J calls and clone size. Of about 82,000 clones in the sample, approximately 12% were seen once. The sample holds a few counts of this clone. Its target is not known. Ahead of thyroid surgery, no patient had received treatment of any kind. V gave up 2 bases and J gave up 2 bases, with 4 bases separating them. The CDR3 covers 12 residues. Germline V gene sequence: CDR1 MDHEN, CDR2 SYDVKM.

This chain connects TRBV28 to TRBJ2-7; D unclear. The clonotype originates from a female donor with papillary thyroid cancer or a benign thyroid nodule (not recorded which). Some clones in this sample may be carry-over from other donors' samples. Sequencing used tumor tissue. The CDR3 region is CASSLLAYEQYF. The CDR3 DNA follows: TGTGCCAGCAGTTTACTCGCCTACGAGCAGTACTTC.